A selection of T cell receptor beta chains follows, all from one sample in a study of T cell responses to AZD1222 COVID-19 vaccine. The table came from immunoSEQ multiplex PCR; TCRdb's copy has only in-frame clones and leaves some out. The sample consists of tens of thousands of clones, roughly 80% of them appearing once. The sample consisted of peripheral blood, taken on day 0 of AZD1222 vaccination. Source of these receptors: an adult in good health. Each CDR3 is given with its conserved first and last residue. The order of the fields is D gene, V gene, J gene, clone size, CDR3 DNA, CDR3 protein. A D gene is named only where the DNA matches it firmly. The listing skips clone size in some rows; elsewhere it reads once, few, many or a size class.

>.|TRBV5-6|TRBJ2-5|.
TGTGCCAGCAGCTTGTGGGGCCTAGAGACCCAGTACTTC
CASSLWGLETQYF
>.|TRBV6-6|TRBJ2-2|.
TGTGCCAGCAGTTACGGAGACACCGGGGAGCTGTTTTTT
CASSYGDTGELFF
>.|TRBV6-2/TRBV6-3|TRBJ1-1|.
TGTGCCAGCAGTTACGAGGGGCCCGCCGTTGGGATTTTCTTT
CASSYEGPAVGIFF
>.|TRBV2|TRBJ1-6|.
TGTGCCAGCAGATCCAGGGAGCGTTCACCCCTCCACTTT
CASRSRERSPLHF
>.|TRBV7-2|TRBJ1-1|once
TGTGCCAGCAGCTTAAACAGGGTGAACACTGAAGCTTTCTTT
CASSLNRVNTEAFF
>.|TRBV28|TRBJ1-1|.
TGTGCCAGCGAAGCAGGTGTCACTGAAGCTTTCTTT
CASEAGVTEAFF
>.|TRBV29-1|TRBJ1-1|.
TGCAGCGTTGATTTGGGGAGACAGAACACTGAAGCTTTCTTT
CSVDLGRQNTEAFF
>.|TRBV4-3|TRBJ1-2|.
TGCGCCAGCAGCCAAGTGCTTTGGGGGACCTCTAACTATGGCTACACCTTC
CASSQVLWGTSNYGYTF
>TRBD1|TRBV5-1|TRBJ1-4|.
TGCGCCAGCAGCTTGGGGACAGGTTCTCAGGGGGGTAATGAAAAACTGTTTTTT
CASSLGTGSQGGNEKLFF
>TRBD1|TRBV6-5|TRBJ1-2|.
TGTGCCAGCAGTTTAGAACAGGGGGCGGTTTATGGCTACACCTTC
CASSLEQGAVYGYTF
>.|TRBV6-2/TRBV6-3|TRBJ1-1|.
TGTGCCAGCAGTTACGCGGGAATGAACACTGAAGCTTTCTTT
CASSYAGMNTEAFF
>.|TRBV2|TRBJ1-1|.
TGTGCCAGCAGTGAAGCGGGACGTGTGGCAGCTGAAGCTTTCTTT
CASSEAGRVAAEAFF
>.|TRBV6-4|TRBJ1-6|.
TGTGCCAGCAGTGACTCTCCGGGAATAGGTTCACCCCTCCACTTT
CASSDSPGIGSPLHF
>TRBD1|TRBV2|TRBJ1-3|.
TGTGCCAGCAACCCCGGGACAGGGGGGAGAAACACCATATATTTT
CASNPGTGGRNTIYF
>TRBD2|TRBV28|TRBJ2-3|.
TGTGCCAGCAGTTTAGTGGGACTAGCGGGGGAAGCGGATACGCAGTATTTT
CASSLVGLAGEADTQYF
>.|TRBV6-5|TRBJ1-2|.
TGTGCCAGGTTCAGGGCATTGTATGGCTACACCTTC
CARFRALYGYTF
>TRBD2|TRBV27|TRBJ2-3|.
TGTGCCAGTCGGCCGGGACTAGCTCTTCGGGTGCAGTATTTT
CASRPGLALRVQYF
>TRBD1|TRBV5-4|TRBJ2-7|.
TGTGCCAGCAGCTCCGACAGGGGTCCCTACGAGCAGTACTTC
CASSSDRGPYEQYF
>TRBD2|TRBV5-6|TRBJ2-5|.
TGTGCCAGCAGCCCCGGACTAGCGGGGAACCATCATCGGGAGACCCAGTACTTC
CASSPGLAGNHHRETQYF
>TRBD2|TRBV7-7|TRBJ2-1|.
TGTGCTAGCAGCCCGAGTACTAGCGGGGACTACAATGAGCAGTTCTTC
CASSPSTSGDYNEQFF
>TRBD1|TRBV27|TRBJ2-5|.
TGTGCCAGCAGAACTACCAGGACAGGAAGCCAAGAGACCCAGTACTTC
CASRTTRTGSQETQYF
>.|TRBV10-2|TRBJ1-3|.
TGCGCCAGCAGTGAGCGGACAGTCTCTGGAAACACCATATATTTT
CASSERTVSGNTIYF
>TRBD1|TRBV18|TRBJ1-2|.
TGTGCCAGCTCACCACCAATCGGGGATGACAGGGGCACCTATGGCTACACCTTC
CASSPPIGDDRGTYGYTF
>.|TRBV11-2|TRBJ1-4|.
TGTGCCAGCAGCTTAGGGCAGGGGATTAATGAAAAACTGTTTTTT
CASSLGQGINEKLFF
>.|TRBV13|TRBJ1-2|.
TGTGCCAGCAGCTTATGGGACGGCGGCTATGGCTACACCTTC
CASSLWDGGYGYTF
>.|TRBV30|TRBJ2-1|.
TGTGCCTGGAGTATTGCGAGCTCCTACAATGAGCAGTTCTTC
CAWSIASSYNEQFF
>.|TRBV7-6|TRBJ2-1|.
TGTGCCAGCAGCTTAGAACAGGCGAGCTCCTACAATGAGCAGTTCTTC
CASSLEQASSYNEQFF
>TRBD2|TRBV5-1|TRBJ2-3|once
TGCGCCAGCAGCTTTACTAGCGGGAGGAGCACAGATACGCAGTATTTT
CASSFTSGRSTDTQYF
>.|TRBV5-1|TRBJ2-4|.
TGCGCCAGCAGCTTGGAACAGGGTAAAAACATTCAGTACTTC
CASSLEQGKNIQYF